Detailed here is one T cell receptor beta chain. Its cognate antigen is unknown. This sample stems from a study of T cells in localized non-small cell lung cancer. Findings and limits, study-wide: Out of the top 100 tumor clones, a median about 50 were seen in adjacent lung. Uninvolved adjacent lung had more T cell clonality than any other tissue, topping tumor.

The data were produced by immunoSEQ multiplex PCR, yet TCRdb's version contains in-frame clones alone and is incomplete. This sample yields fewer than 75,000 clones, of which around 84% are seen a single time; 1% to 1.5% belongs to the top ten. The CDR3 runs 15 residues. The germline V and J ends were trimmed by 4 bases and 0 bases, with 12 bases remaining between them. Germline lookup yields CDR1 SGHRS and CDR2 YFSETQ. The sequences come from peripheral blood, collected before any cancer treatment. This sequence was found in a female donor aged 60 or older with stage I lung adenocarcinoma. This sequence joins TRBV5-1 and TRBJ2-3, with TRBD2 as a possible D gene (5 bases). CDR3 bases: TGCGCCAGCAGCGGAGGCATCGGGAGCACAGATACGCAGTATTTT. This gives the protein CASSGGIGSTDTQYF.